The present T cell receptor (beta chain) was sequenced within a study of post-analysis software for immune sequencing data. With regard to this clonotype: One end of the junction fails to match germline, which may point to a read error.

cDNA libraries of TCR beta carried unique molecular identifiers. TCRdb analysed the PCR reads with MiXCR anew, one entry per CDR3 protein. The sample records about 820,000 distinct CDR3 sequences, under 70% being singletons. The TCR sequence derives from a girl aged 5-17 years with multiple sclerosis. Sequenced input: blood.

As DNA, the CDR3 is TGTGCCAGCAGCCCCCTTTACAATGAGCAGTTATTC. Translation: CASSPLYNEQLF. The V and J genes are TRBV12-3 or TRBV12-4 and TRBJ2-1; D uncertain. This CDR3 is 12 amino acids long.